This record concerns one TCR beta chain sequence. Its cognate antigen is unknown. The sample belongs to a study of T cells after yellow fever vaccination. Study-wide results and caveats: Weaker, the secondary response had a peak occurring faster, on day 5 versus 15.

TCRdb reanalysed the 5' RACE reads using MiXCR and keeps one entry per CDR3 protein. This sample has hundreds of thousands of distinct CDR3 sequences, with roughly 8.6% found just once. The CDR3 is 16 amino acids. Looked up from germline, CDR1 is KGHSH and CDR2 is LQKENI. With V trimmed by 2 bases and J by 1 base, 7 bases remained unmatched. The rearrangement joins TRBV18 to TRBJ2-5, with 7 bases lining up with TRBD1. Here the sequenced sample was PBMCs, taken about 41 days after the first yellow fever vaccination. The TCR was taken from a man between 18 and 29 years old who received the YFV17D yellow fever vaccine. CDR3 sequence: CASSPWDRKTQETQYF. The CDR3, as DNA: TGTGCCAGCTCACCATGGGACAGAAAAACCCAAGAGACCCAGTACTTC.